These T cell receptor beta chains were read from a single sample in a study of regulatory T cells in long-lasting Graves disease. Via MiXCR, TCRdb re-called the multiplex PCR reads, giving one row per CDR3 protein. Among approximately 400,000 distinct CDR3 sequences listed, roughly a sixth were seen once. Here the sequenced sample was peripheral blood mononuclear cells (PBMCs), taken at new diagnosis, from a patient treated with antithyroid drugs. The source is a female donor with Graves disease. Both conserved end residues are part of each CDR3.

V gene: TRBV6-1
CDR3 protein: CASSQRGASDTQYF

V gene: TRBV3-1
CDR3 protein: CASSPSGGATDTQYF

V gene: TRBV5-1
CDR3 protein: CASSLGTYPSTEAFF

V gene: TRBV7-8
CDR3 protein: CASSLRDRSTEAFF

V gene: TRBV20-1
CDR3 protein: CSARTDVALSYEQYF

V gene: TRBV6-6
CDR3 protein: CASSSSSTEAFF

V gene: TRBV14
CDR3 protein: CASSQDYGKGDAEAFF

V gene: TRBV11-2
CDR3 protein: CASSWGSGSNYGYTF

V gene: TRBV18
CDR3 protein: CASSPPRGSTDEQFF

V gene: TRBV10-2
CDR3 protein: CASSGGTSYNEQFF

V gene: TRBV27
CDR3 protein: CASSLAGQYTGELFF

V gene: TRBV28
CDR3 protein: CASTRSGSSYEQYF

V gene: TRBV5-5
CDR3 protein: CASSPPSTGGRRGGDTQYF

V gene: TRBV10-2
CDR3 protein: CASRGTSQSWETQYF

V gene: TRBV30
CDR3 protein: CAWSVQVRPYEQFF

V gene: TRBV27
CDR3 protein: CASSRGLAGAQSYEQYF

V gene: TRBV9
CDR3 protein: CASSVKPGTGRLVTF

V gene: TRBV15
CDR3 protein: CATSRDGRIMGEQFF

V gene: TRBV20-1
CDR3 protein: CSASRTSGSSETQYF

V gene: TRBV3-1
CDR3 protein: CASSPDLQETQYF

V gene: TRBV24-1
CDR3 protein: CATSVGNQPQHF

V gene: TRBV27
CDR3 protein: CASSPQLWATNEKLFF

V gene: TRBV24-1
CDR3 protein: CATSDLTHGGTENTGELFF

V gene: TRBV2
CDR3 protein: CASGQGAGPNYGYTF

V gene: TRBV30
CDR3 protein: CAWSVRGTSYGQTQYF

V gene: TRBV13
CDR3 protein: CASSDGTSGGASGETQYF

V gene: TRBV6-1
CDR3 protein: CASIDPGEGNTGELFF

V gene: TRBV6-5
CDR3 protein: CASSYSPTGNTYEQYF

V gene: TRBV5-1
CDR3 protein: CASRYSTQTYEQYF

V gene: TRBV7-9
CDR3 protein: CASSFVAMGEKLFF

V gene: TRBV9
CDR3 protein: CASSVFSGSYSGNTIYF

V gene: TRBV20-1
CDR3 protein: CSARVRQGVRNEQFF

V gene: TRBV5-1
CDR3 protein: CASSVEAQGTGELFF

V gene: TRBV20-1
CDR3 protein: CSARTSHYEQYF

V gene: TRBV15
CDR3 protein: CATSRRTGQGNNEQFF

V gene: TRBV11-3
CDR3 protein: CASSLARTSGSSYEQYF